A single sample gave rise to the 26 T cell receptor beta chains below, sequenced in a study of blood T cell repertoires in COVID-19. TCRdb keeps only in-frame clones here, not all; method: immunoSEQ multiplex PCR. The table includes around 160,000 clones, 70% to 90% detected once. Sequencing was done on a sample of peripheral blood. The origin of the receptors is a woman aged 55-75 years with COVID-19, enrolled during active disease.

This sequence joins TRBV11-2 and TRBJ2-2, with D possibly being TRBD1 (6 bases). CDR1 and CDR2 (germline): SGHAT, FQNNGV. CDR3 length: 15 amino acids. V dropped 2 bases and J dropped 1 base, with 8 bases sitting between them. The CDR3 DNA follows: TGTGCCAGCAGCTTATCGGGACAGAACACCGGGGAGCTGTTTTTT. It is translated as CASSLSGQNTGELFF.

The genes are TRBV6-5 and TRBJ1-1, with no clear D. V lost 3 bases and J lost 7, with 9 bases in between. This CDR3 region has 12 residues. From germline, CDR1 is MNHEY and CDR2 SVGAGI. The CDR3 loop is CASSYGGGEAFF. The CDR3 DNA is TGTGCCAGCAGTTATGGTGGCGGTGAAGCTTTCTTT.

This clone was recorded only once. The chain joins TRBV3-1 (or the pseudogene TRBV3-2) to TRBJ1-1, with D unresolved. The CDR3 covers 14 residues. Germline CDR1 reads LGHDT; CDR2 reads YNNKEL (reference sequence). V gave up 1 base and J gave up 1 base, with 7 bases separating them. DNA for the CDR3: TGTGCCAGCAGCCAAGCCAACAAGAACACTGAAGCTTTCTTT. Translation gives CASSQANKNTEAFF.

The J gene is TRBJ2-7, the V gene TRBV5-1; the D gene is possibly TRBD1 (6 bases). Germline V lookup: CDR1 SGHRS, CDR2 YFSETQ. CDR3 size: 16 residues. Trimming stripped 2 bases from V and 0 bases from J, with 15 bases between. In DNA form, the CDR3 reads TGCGCCAGCAGCTTACTTTTGCAGGGGAGCTCCTACGAGCAGTACTTC. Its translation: CASSLLLQGSSYEQYF.

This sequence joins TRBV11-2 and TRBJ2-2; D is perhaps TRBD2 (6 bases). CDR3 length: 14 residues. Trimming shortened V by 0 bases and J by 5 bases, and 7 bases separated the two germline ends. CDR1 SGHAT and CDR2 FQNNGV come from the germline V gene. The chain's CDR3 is CASSLDRGTGELFF. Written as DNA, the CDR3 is TGTGCCAGCAGCTTAGATCGGGGGACCGGGGAGCTGTTTTTT. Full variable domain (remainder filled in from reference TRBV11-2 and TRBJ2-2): EAGVAQSPRYKIIEKRQSVAFWCNPISGHATLYWYQQILGQGPKLLIQFQNNGVVDDSQLPKDRFSAERLKGVDSTLKIQPAKLEDSAVYLCASSLDRGTGELFFGEGSRLTVL.

The CDR3 DNA reads as TGTGCCAGCAGCTTAGCGGGGCGGGGCAATGAGCAGTTCTTC. Protein: CASSLAGRGNEQFF. The V call is TRBV11-2, the J call TRBJ2-1; tentative D call: TRBD2 (6 bases). This CDR3 spans 14 amino acids. Trimming took 1 base from V and 6 from J, leaving 10 bases between them. Germline lookup yields CDR1 SGHAT and CDR2 FQNNGV.

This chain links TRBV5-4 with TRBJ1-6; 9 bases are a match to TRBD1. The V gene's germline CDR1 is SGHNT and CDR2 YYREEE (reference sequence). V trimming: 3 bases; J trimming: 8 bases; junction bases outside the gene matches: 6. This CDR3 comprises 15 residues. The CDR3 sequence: CASSSSRDRDSPLHF. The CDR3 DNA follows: TGTGCCAGCAGCTCTTCCCGGGACAGGGATTCACCCCTCCACTTT.

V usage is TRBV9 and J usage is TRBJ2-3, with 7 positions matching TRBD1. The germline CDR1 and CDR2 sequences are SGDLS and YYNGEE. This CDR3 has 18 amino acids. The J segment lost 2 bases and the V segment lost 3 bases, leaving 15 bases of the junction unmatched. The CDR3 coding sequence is TGTGCCAGCAGCGCCGAAAAACAGGGGTGGAAGAACACAGATACGCAGTATTTT. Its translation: CASSAEKQGWKNTDTQYF.

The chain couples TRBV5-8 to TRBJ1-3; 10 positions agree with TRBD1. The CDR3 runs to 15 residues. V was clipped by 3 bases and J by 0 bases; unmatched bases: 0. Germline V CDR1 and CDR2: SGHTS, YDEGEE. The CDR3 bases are TGTGCCAGCAGCTGGACAGGGGGCTCTGGAAACACCATATATTTT. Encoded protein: CASSWTGGSGNTIYF.

CDR3 residues: CASRRGRDYEQYF. For the CDR3, the DNA is TGTGCCAGTCGACGGGGAAGAGATTACGAGCAGTACTTC. The J gene is TRBJ2-7, the V gene TRBV19; maybe TRBD2 (5 bases). Trimming left V 8 bases short and J 4 bases short, with 15 bases between. Germline V gives CDR1 LNHDA, CDR2 SQIVND (reference sequence). This CDR3 region has 13 residues. Combining the CDR3 with reference TRBV19 and TRBJ2-7 gives the whole variable domain DGGITQSPKYLFRKEGQNVTLSCEQNLNHDAMYWYRQDPGQGLRLIYYSQIVNDFQKGDIAEGYSVSREKKESFPLTVTSAQKNPTAFYLCASRRGRDYEQYFGPGTRLTVT.

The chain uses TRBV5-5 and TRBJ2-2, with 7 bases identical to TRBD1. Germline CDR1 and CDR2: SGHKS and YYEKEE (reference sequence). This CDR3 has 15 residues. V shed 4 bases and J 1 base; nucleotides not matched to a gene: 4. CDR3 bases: TGTGCCAGCAGCCCCCGGACAGGGAACACCGGGGAGCTGTTTTTT. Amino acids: CASSPRTGNTGELFF.

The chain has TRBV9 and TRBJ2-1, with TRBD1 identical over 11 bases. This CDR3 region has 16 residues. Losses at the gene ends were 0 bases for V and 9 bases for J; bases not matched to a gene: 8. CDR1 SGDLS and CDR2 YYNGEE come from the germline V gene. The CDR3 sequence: CASSVGTGGVEGEQFF. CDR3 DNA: TGTGCCAGCAGCGTAGGGACAGGGGGCGTGGAGGGTGAGCAGTTCTTC.

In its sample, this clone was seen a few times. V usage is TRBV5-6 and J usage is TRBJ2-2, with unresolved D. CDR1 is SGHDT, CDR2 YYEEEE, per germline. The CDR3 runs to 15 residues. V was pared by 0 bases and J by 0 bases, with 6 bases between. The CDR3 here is CASSLAQANTGELFF. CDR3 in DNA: TGTGCCAGCAGCTTGGCTCAGGCGAACACCGGGGAGCTGTTTTTT.

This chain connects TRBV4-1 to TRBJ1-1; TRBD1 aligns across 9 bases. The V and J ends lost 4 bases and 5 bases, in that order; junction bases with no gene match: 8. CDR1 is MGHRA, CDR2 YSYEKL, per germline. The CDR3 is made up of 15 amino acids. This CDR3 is CASSPPGQGKTEAFF. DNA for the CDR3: TGCGCCAGCAGCCCACCGGGACAGGGAAAAACTGAAGCTTTCTTT.

Written as DNA, the CDR3 is TGTGCCAGCAGCTTAGGAGGGGGGGCGGTGAGTGAGCAGTTCTTC. The encoded protein is CASSLGGGAVSEQFF. The chain has TRBV11-2 and TRBJ2-1, with a weak D call TRBD2 (7 bases). Per the germline V gene, CDR1 is SGHAT and CDR2 is FQNNGV. The CDR3 has 15 residues. Between the trimmed V and J ends, which lost 1 base and 9 bases, there was a span of 16 bases.

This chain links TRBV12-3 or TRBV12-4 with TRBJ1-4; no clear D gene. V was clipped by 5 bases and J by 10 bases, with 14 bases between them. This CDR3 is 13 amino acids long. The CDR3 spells CASSLDGVGKLFF. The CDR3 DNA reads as TGTGCCAGCAGTCTAGACGGAGTCGGAAAACTGTTTTTT.

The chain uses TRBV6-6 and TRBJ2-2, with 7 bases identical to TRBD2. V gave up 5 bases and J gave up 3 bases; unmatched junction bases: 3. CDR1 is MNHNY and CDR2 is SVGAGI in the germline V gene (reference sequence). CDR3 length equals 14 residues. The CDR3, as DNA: TGTGCCAGCAGTAGTCTAGCGGACACCGGGGAGCTGTTTTTT. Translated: CASSSLADTGELFF.

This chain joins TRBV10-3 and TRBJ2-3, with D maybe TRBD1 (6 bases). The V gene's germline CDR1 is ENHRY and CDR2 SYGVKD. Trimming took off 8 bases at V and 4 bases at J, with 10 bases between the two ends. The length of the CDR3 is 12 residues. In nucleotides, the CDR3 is TGTGCCATCCTTGGGGGCCCAGATACGCAGTATTTT. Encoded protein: CAILGGPDTQYF.

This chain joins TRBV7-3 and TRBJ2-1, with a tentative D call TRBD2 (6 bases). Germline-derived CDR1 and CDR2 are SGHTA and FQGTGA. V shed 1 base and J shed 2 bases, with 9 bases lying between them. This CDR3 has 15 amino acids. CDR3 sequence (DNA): TGTGCCAGCAGCTTAATGGAGGGGACCTACAATGAGCAGTTCTTC. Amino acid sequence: CASSLMEGTYNEQFF.

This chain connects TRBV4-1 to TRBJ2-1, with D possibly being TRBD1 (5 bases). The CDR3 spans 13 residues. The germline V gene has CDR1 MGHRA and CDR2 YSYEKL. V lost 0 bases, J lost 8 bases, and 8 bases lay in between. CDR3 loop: CASSQDQGYEQFF. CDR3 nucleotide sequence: TGCGCCAGCAGCCAAGACCAGGGCTATGAGCAGTTCTTC.

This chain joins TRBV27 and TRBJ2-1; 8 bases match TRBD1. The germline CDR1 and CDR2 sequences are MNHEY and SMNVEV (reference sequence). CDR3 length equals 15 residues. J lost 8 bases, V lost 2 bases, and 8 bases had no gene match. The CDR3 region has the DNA TGTGCCAGCAGTTTAATACAGGGGGGAGGTGATGAGCAGTTCTTC. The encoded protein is CASSLIQGGGDEQFF.

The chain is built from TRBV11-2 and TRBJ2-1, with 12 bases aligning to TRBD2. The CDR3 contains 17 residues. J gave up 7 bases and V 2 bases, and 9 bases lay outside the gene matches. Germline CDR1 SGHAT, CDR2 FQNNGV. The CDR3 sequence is CASSLYSRTSGVNEQFF. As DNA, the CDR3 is TGTGCCAGCAGCTTATATTCCCGGACTAGCGGGGTTAATGAGCAGTTCTTC.

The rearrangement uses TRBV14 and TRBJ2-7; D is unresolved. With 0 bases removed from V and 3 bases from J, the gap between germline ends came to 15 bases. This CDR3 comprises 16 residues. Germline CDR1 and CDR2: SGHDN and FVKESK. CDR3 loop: CASSQEWSGDGYEQYF. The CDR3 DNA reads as TGTGCCAGCAGCCAAGAGTGGTCAGGTGACGGCTACGAGCAGTACTTC.

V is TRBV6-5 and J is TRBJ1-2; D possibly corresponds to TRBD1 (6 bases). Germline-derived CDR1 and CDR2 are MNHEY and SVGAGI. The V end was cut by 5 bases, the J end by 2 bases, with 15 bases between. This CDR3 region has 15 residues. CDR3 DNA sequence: TGTGCCAGCAGTCCCCGCGGGGGCATCAACTATGGCTACACCTTC. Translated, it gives CASSPRGGINYGYTF.

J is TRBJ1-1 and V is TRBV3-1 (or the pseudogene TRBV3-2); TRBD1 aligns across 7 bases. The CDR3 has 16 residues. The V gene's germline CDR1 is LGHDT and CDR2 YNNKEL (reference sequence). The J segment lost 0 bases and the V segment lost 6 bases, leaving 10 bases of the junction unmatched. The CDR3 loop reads CASRPQGEPMNTEAFF. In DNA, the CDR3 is TGTGCCAGCAGGCCTCAGGGGGAGCCTATGAACACTGAAGCTTTCTTT.

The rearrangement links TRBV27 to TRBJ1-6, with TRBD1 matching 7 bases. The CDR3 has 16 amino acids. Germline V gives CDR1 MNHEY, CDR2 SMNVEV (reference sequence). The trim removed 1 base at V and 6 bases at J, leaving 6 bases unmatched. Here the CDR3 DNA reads TGTGCCAGCAGTTTATTGCGGACAGGCCGTAATTCACCCCTCCACTTT. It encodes CASSLLRTGRNSPLHF.